This passage covers 18 T cell receptor beta chains from one sample sequenced in a study of blood T cell repertoires in COVID-19. The method was immunoSEQ multiplex PCR; TCRdb's version includes in-frame clones alone and lacks a portion of them. Of 95,000 to 150,000 clones in the sample, roughly 84% are singletons; the top ten hold approximately 3.6%. The source material was PBMCs or T cells enriched from blood (not recorded which). These receptors were taken from a woman younger than 45 who had recovered from COVID-19.

The chain uses TRBV29-1 and TRBJ2-7; D is undetermined. The V gene's germline CDR1 is SQVTM and CDR2 ANQGSEA. This CDR3 is built from 15 residues. The V gene lost 6 bases and the J gene lost 6 bases, with 24 bases spanning the gap. As DNA, the CDR3 is TGCAGCGTCCAAAAGAGGCCCGGAGATGGGTTCGAGCAGTACTTC. It encodes CSVQKRPGDGFEQYF.

The chain uses TRBV11-2 and TRBJ2-7, with TRBD1 identical over 8 bases. The CDR3 is made up of 14 amino acids. J gave up 2 bases and V 1 base, and 1 base lay outside the gene matches. In germline, CDR1 is SGHAT, CDR2 FQNNGV. CDR3: CASSLGTGPYEQYF. CDR3 nucleotide sequence: TGTGCCAGCAGCTTAGGGACAGGGCCCTACGAGCAGTACTTC.

This clone was seen a few times. The chain combines TRBV30 with TRBJ1-6, with 7 bases matching TRBD1. The junction had 14 bases not matched to a gene; V was cut back by 4 bases and J by 8 bases. The CDR3 is 16 amino acids. CDR1 and CDR2 (germline): GTSNPN, SVGIG (reference sequence). This CDR3 is CAWIGDGGGLDSPLHF. The CDR3 DNA reads as TGTGCCTGGATTGGAGATGGAGGGGGCCTGGATTCACCCCTCCACTTT.

The J gene is TRBJ2-2, the V gene TRBV7-8; tentative D call: TRBD2 (6 bases). The CDR3 runs to 15 residues. Germline V lookup: CDR1 SGHVS, CDR2 FQNEAQ. V was pared by 5 bases and J by 1 base, with 11 bases between. CDR3 loop: CASSTDGRNTGELFF. The CDR3 DNA follows: TGTGCCAGCAGCACGGACGGGAGGAACACCGGGGAGCTGTTTTTT.

This chain links TRBV5-1 with TRBJ2-7; 8 nucleotides match TRBD1. The CDR3 spans 14 residues. V lost 4 bases to trimming and J lost 4 bases; unmatched junction nucleotides: 7. The germline gives CDR1 SGHRS, CDR2 YFSETQ. In DNA form, the CDR3 reads TGCGCCAGCAGCCGAGGACAGGGCTGGTACGAGCAGTACTTC. Its translation: CASSRGQGWYEQYF. Together with reference TRBV5-1 and TRBJ2-7, the CDR3 gives the full variable domain: KAGVTQTPRYLIKTRGQQVTLSCSPISGHRSVSWYQQTPGQGLQFLFEYFSETQRNKGNFPGRFSGRQFSNSRSEMNVSTLELGDSALYLCASSRGQGWYEQYFGPGTRLTVT.

The chain employs TRBV6-4 and TRBJ1-1; D perhaps matches TRBD1 (6 bases). V dropped 4 bases and J dropped 5 bases, with 17 bases sitting between them. This CDR3 has 15 amino acids. Germline CDR1 MRHNA, CDR2 SNTAGT. CDR3 loop: CASSVTGGAWTEAFF. CDR3 in DNA: TGTGCCAGCAGTGTTACGGGGGGCGCTTGGACTGAAGCTTTCTTT.

CDR3 in amino acids: CATRQSESYSNQPQHF. As DNA, the CDR3 is TGTGCCACCCGACAGAGCGAGTCATATAGCAATCAGCCCCAGCATTTT. The chain uses TRBV19 and TRBJ1-5; TRBD1 might be the D (5 bases). Trimming removed 10 bases at V and 0 bases at J, with 19 bases between. The CDR3 length is 16 residues. Per the germline V gene, CDR1 is LNHDA and CDR2 is SQIVND (reference sequence).

The chain uses TRBV20-1 and TRBJ2-7; D ambiguous. In germline, CDR1 is DFQATT, CDR2 SNEGSKA (reference sequence). The CDR3 is 11 amino acids. Trimming left V 0 bases short and J 4 bases short, with 4 bases between. In DNA form, the CDR3 reads TGCAGTGCTAGAGACGTGTACGAGCAGTACTTC. Protein product: CSARDVYEQYF.

V gene TRBV7-2 combines with J gene TRBJ1-2; 7 positions match TRBD1. Germline assignment: CDR1 SGHTA and CDR2 FQGNSA. Trimming removed 5 bases from V and 7 bases from J; junction bases left unmatched: 10. This CDR3 spans 14 amino acids. Written as DNA, the CDR3 is TGTGCCAGCAGCCCTGATCCAGGGGGTCCTGGCTACACCTTC. Translation gives CASSPDPGGPGYTF. The full variable domain, in which reference TRBV7-2 and TRBJ1-2 provide the parts outside the CDR3, is GAGVSQSPSNKVTEKGKDVELRCDPISGHTALYWYRQSLGQGLEFLIYFQGNSAPDKSGLPSDRFSAERTGGSVSTLTIQRTQQEDSAVYLCASSPDPGGPGYTFGSGTRLTVV.

The chain links TRBV7-2 to TRBJ1-6; tentatively, D is TRBD1 (6 bases). The germline V gene has CDR1 SGHTA and CDR2 FQGNSA. Trimming pared 4 bases from V and 9 bases from J, leaving 16 bases between. The length of the CDR3 is 15 residues. CDR3 sequence: CASSSGQRRGSPLHF. The CDR3 DNA sequence: TGTGCCAGCAGCTCCGGACAGAGAAGAGGTTCACCCCTCCACTTT. Full variable domain (missing parts from reference TRBV7-2 and TRBJ1-6): GAGVSQSPSNKVTEKGKDVELRCDPISGHTALYWYRQSLGQGLEFLIYFQGNSAPDKSGLPSDRFSAERTGGSVSTLTIQRTQQEDSAVYLCASSSGQRRGSPLHFGNGTRLTVT.

The chain carries TRBV9 and TRBJ2-1; 11 bases fit TRBD2. The CDR3 loop spans 17 amino acids. Germline V lookup: CDR1 SGDLS, CDR2 YYNGEE. The V gene end was trimmed by 3 bases and the J gene end by 10 bases; junction bases not matched to a gene: 15. The CDR3 DNA is TGTGCCAGCAGCGCCGGGCCCATAGCGGGAGGGCAATCGGAGCAGTTCTTC. Its protein product is CASSAGPIAGGQSEQFF. The full variable domain, completed using reference TRBV9 and TRBJ2-1, is DSGVTQTPKHLITATGQRVTLRCSPRSGDLSVYWYQQSLDQGLQFLIQYYNGEERAKGNILERFSAQQFPDLHSELNLSSLELGDSALYFCASSAGPIAGGQSEQFFGPGTRLTVL.

The rearrangement uses TRBV28 and TRBJ2-5; 7 bases are shared with TRBD2. The V and J ends lost 3 bases and 5 bases, in that order; junction bases with no gene match: 6. The CDR3 is 14 amino acids. From germline, CDR1 is MDHEN and CDR2 SYDVKM. The CDR3 loop is CASSFLGGDETQYF. Here the CDR3 DNA reads TGTGCCAGCAGTTTCCTGGGAGGGGATGAGACCCAGTACTTC.

This clone is a singleton in its sample. The V gene is TRBV10-2, the J gene TRBJ2-7, with TRBD1 identical over 8 bases. The CDR3 sequence is 15 residues long. Germline V gene data show CDR1 as WSHSY and CDR2 as SAAADI. V shed 6 bases and J 4 bases; nucleotides not matched to a gene: 11. The CDR3 coding sequence is TGCGCCAGCAGCGACCTTGAGACAGGGGTTTACGAGCAGTACTTC. This codes for CASSDLETGVYEQYF.

The chain uses TRBV7-2 and TRBJ1-1; D gene unclear. CDR3 size: 18 residues. V lost 5 bases to trimming and J lost 1 base, with 23 bases between them. CDR1 and CDR2 (germline): SGHTA, FQGNSA. CDR3 in DNA: TGTGCCAGCAGCCTCCGACGGGGAATCCCGCCGTCGAACACTGAAGCTTTCTTT. Its protein product is CASSLRRGIPPSNTEAFF.

This clone occurred a few times. The chain recombines TRBV7-9 with TRBJ1-4; TRBD1 aligns across 8 bases. CDR3 length equals 15 residues. The V and J ends lost 4 bases and 6 bases, in that order; junction bases with no gene match: 7. In germline, CDR1 is SEHNR, CDR2 FQNEAQ (reference sequence). CDR3 region: CASSYQTGEDEKLFF. CDR3 bases: TGTGCCAGCAGCTACCAGACAGGGGAGGATGAAAAACTGTTTTTT.

J is TRBJ2-5 and V is TRBV5-1; tentatively, D is TRBD2 (5 bases). Germline CDR1 and CDR2: SGHRS and YFSETQ. The CDR3 consists of 15 residues. V gave up 4 bases and J gave up 4 bases, with 17 bases separating them. The CDR3 nucleotides are TGCGCCAGCAGCCCTATTTGGAGGTCGGGAGAGACCCAGTACTTC. This sequence encodes CASSPIWRSGETQYF.

This clone came up once. The chain links TRBV13 to TRBJ2-7; 11 bases map to TRBD2. Unmatched junction bases numbered 10, after V lost 0 bases and J lost 3 bases. This CDR3 spans 18 amino acids. From germline, CDR1 is PRHDT and CDR2 FYEKMQ (reference sequence). CDR3 bases: TGTGCCAGCAGCTTAGGAAATCTAGCGGGAGGCGTAGACTACGAGCAGTACTTC. Encoded protein: CASSLGNLAGGVDYEQYF.

The chain couples TRBV7-2 to TRBJ1-1; TRBD1 aligns across 9 bases. The CDR3 is 15 residues long. Trimming removed 5 bases from V and 5 bases from J; junction bases left unmatched: 9. CDR1 is SGHTA, CDR2 FQGNSA, per germline. The CDR3 nucleotides read TGTGCCAGCAGCCCCAGTGTGACAGGGGGGACTGAAGCTTTCTTT. It encodes CASSPSVTGGTEAFF.